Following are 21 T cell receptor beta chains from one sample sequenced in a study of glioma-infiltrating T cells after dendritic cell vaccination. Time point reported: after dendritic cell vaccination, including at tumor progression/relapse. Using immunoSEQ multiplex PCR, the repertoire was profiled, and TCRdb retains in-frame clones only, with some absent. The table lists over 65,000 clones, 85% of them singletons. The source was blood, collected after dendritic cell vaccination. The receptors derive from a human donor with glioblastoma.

CDR3 nucleotides: TGTGCCAGCAGCTTAGGGCAGGGTTTGGCTGAAGCTTTCTTT. Translating gives CASSLGQGLAEAFF. The chain is built from TRBV7-9 and TRBJ1-1, with D possibly being TRBD1 (5 bases). The CDR3 is made up of 14 amino acids. Germline-derived CDR1 and CDR2 are SEHNR and FQNEAQ (reference sequence). Between the trimmed V and J ends, which lost 1 base and 6 bases, there was a span of 12 bases.

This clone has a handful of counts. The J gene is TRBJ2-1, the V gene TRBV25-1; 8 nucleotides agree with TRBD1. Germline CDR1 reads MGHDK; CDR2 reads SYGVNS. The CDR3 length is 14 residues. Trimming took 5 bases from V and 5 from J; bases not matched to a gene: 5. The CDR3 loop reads CASSKPGGHNEQFF. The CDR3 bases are TGTGCCAGCAGTAAACCAGGGGGCCACAATGAGCAGTTCTTC.

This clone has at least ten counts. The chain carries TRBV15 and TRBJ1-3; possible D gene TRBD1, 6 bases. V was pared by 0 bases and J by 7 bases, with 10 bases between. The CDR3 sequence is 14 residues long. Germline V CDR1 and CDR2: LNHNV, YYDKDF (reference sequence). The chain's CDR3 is CATSRDRGSNTIYF. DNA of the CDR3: TGTGCCACCAGCAGAGACAGGGGTTCGAACACCATATATTTT.

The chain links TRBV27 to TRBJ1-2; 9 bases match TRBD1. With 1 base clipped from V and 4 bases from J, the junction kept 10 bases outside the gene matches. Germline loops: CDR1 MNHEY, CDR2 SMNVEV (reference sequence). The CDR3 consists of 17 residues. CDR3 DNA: TGTGCCAGCAGTTTATATACAGGGGGCGCGGGGGTCTATGGCTACACCTTC. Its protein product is CASSLYTGGAGVYGYTF.

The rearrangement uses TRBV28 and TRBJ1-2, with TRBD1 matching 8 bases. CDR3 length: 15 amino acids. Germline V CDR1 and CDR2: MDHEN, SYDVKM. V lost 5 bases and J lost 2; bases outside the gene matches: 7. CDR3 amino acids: CASSSDRGGNYGYTF. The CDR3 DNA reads TGTGCCAGCAGTAGTGACAGGGGCGGAAACTATGGCTACACCTTC.

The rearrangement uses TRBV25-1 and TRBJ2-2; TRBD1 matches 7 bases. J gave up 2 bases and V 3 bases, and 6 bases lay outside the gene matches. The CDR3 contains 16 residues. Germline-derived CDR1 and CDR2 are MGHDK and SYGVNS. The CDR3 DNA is TGTGCCAGCAGTGAGACCGGGACAGTAAACACCGGGGAGCTGTTTTTT. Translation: CASSETGTVNTGELFF.

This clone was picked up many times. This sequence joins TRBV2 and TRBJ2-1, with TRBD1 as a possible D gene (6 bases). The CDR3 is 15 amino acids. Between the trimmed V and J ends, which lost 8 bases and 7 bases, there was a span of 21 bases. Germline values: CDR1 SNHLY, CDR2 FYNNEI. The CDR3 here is CASVWEPGAANEQFF. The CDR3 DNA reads TGTGCCAGCGTGTGGGAACCAGGGGCGGCGAATGAGCAGTTCTTC.

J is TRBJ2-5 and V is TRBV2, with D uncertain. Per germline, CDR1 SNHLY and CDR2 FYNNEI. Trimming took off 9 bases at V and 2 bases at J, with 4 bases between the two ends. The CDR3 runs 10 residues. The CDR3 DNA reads TGTGCCAGTCAACAAGAGACCCAGTACTTC. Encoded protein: CASQQETQYF.

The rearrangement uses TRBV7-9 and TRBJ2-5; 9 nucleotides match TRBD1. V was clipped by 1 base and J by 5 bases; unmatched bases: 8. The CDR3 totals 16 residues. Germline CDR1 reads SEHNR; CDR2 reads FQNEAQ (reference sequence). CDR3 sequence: CASSLGRDRVVETQYF. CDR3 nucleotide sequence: TGTGCCAGCAGCTTAGGACGGGACAGGGTGGTGGAGACCCAGTACTTC.

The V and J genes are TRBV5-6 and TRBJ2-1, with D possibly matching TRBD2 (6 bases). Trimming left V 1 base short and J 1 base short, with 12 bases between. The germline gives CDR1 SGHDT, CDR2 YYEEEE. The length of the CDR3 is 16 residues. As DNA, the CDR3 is TGTGCCAGCAGCTTGTTCTTCCGGGAGTCCTACAATGAGCAGTTCTTC. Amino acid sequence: CASSLFFRESYNEQFF.

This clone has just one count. Here the CDR3 reads CASSVGFAGGSETQYF. The CDR3, as DNA: TGTGCCAGCAGCGTAGGGTTCGCAGGGGGATCAGAGACCCAGTACTTC. The chain joins TRBV9 to TRBJ2-5; the match to TRBD1 covers 7 bases. This CDR3 is built from 16 residues. The trim removed 0 bases at V and 4 bases at J, leaving 9 bases unmatched. Germline V gives CDR1 SGDLS, CDR2 YYNGEE. The entire variable domain, with the rest obtained from reference TRBV9 and TRBJ2-5, is as follows: DSGVTQTPKHLITATGQRVTLRCSPRSGDLSVYWYQQSLDQGLQFLIQYYNGEERAKGNILERFSAQQFPDLHSELNLSSLELGDSALYFCASSVGFAGGSETQYFGPGTRLLVL.

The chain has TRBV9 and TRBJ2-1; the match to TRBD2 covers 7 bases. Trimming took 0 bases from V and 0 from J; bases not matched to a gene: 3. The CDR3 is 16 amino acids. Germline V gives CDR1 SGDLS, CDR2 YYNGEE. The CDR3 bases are TGTGCCAGCAGCGTAGAATCTAGCGGCTCCTACAATGAGCAGTTCTTC. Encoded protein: CASSVESSGSYNEQFF.

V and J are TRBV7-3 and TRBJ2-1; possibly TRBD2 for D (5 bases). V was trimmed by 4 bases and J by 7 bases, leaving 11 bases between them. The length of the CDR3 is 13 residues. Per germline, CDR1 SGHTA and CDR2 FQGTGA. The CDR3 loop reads CASSSQRRNEQFF. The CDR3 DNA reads TGTGCCAGCAGCTCCCAGCGGCGGAATGAGCAGTTCTTC.

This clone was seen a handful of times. The CDR3 loop is CASSLGHTDTQYF. The DNA of the CDR3 is TGTGCCAGCAGTTTAGGCCACACAGATACGCAGTATTTT. V is TRBV27 and J is TRBJ2-3; D not certain. This CDR3 region has 13 residues. With 2 bases removed from V and 2 bases from J, the gap between germline ends came to 5 bases. Germline V CDR1 and CDR2: MNHEY, SMNVEV (reference sequence).

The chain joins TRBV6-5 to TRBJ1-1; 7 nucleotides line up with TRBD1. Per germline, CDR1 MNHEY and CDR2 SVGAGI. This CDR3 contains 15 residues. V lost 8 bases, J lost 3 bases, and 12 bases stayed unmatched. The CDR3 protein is CASGRTIRGDTEAFF. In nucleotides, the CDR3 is TGTGCCAGCGGACGAACCATCAGGGGGGACACTGAAGCTTTCTTT.

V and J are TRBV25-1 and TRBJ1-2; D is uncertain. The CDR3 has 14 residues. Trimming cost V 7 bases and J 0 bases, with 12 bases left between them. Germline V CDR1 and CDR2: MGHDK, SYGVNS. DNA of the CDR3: TGTGCCAGCACCAATGGTCCAGCTAACTATGGCTACACCTTC. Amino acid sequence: CASTNGPANYGYTF.

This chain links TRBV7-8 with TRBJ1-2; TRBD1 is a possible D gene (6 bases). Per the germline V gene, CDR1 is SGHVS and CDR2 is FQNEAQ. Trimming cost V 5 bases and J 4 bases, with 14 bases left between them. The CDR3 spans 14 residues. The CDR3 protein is CASSQGQKSYGYTF. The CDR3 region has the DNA TGTGCCAGCAGCCAAGGACAGAAGTCCTATGGCTACACCTTC.

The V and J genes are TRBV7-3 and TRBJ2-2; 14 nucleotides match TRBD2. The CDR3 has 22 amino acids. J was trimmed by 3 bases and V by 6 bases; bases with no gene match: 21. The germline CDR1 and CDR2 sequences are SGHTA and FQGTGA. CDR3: CASRLQPPGLAGDRRYTGELFF. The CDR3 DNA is TGTGCCAGCAGGCTTCAACCCCCGGGACTAGCGGGAGATCGGAGGTACACCGGGGAGCTGTTTTTT.

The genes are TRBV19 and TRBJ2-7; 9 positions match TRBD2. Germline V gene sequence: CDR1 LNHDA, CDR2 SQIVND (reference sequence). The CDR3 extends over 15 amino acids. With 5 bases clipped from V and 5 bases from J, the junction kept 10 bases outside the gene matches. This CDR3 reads CASSLMGLAFDEQYF. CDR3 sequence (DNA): TGTGCCAGTAGTCTAATGGGACTAGCTTTCGACGAGCAGTACTTC.

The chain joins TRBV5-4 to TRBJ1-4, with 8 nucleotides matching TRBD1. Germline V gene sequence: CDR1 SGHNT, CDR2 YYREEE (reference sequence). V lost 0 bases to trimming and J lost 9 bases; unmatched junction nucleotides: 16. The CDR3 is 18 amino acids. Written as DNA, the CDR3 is TGTGCCAGCAGCTTGGTACAGGGGGGTCTCGTCGGGCCAAAAAAACTGTTTTTT. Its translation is CASSLVQGGLVGPKKLFF.

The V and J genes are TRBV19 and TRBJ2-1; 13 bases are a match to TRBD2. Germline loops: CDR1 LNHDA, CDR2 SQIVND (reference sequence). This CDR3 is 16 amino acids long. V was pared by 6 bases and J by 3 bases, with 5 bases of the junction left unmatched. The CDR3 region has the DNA TGTGCCAGTAGGGAGGGACTAGCGGGATACTACAATGAGCAGTTCTTC. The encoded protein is CASREGLAGYYNEQFF.